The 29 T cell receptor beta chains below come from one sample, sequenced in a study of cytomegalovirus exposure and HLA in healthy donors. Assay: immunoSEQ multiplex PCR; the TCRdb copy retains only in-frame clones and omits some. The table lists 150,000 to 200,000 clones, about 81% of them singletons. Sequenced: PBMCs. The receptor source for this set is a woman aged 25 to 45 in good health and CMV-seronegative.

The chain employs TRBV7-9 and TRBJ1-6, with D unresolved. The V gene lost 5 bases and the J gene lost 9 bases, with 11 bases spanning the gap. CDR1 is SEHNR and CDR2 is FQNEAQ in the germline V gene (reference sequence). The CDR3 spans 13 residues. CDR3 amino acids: CASSTSIRSPLHF. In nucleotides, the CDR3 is TGTGCCAGCAGCACGAGTATCCGTTCACCCCTCCACTTT.

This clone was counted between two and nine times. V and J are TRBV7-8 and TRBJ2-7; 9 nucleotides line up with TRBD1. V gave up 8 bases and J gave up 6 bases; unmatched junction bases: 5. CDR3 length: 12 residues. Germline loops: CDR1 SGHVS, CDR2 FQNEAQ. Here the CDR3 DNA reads TGTGCCAGCGGACAGGGGCCAGGCGAGCAGTACTTC. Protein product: CASGQGPGEQYF. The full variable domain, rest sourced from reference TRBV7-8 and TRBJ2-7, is GAGVSQSPRYKVAKRGQDVALRCDPISGHVSLFWYQQALGQGPEFLTYFQNEAQLDKSGLPSDRFFAERPEGSVSTLKIQRTQQEDSAVYLCASGQGPGEQYFGPGTRLTVT.

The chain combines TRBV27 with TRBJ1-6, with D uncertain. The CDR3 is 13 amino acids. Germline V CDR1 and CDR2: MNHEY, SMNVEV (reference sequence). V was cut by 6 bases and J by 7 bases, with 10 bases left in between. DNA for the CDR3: TGTGCCAGCAGGGTGCAGTTAAATTCACCCCTCCACTTT. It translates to CASRVQLNSPLHF.

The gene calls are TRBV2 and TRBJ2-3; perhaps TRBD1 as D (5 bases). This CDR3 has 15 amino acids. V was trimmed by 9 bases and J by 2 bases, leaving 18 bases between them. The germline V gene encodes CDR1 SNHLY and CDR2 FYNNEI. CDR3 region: CARSLKGLSTDTQYF. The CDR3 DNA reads TGTGCCAGGAGTCTGAAGGGGCTTTCCACAGATACGCAGTATTTT.

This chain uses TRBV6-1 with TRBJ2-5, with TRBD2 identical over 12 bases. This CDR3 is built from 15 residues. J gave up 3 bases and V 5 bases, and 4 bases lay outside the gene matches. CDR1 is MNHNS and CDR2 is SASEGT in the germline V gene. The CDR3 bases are TGTGCCAGCAGTACCTGGACTAGCGGGGAAGAGACCCAGTACTTC. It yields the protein CASSTWTSGEETQYF.

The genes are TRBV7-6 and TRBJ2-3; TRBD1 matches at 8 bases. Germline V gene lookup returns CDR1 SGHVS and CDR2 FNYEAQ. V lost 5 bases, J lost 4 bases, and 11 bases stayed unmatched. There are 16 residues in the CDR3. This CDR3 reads CASSHRDRGVADTQYF. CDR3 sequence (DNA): TGTGCCAGCAGCCACCGTGACAGGGGCGTGGCAGATACGCAGTATTTT.

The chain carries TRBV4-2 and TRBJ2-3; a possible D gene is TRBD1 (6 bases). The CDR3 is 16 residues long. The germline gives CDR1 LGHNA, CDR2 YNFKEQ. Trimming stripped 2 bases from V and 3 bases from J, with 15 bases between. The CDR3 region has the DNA TGTGCCAGCAGCCAAAATCGAGGGGGTGGGACAGATACGCAGTATTTT. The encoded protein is CASSQNRGGGTDTQYF.

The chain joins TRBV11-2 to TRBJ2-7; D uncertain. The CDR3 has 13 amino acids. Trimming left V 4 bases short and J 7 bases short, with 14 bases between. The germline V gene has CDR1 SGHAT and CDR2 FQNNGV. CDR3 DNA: TGTGCCAGCAGCTCCTCCCGGGTTAGGGAGCAGTACTTC. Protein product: CASSSSRVREQYF.

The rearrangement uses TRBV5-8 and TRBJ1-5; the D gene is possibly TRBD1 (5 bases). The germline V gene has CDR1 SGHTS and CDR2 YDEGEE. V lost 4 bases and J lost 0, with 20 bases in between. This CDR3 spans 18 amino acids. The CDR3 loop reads CASSLGPGQGGSNQPQHF. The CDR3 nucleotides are TGTGCCAGCAGCCTGGGTCCAGGCCAGGGAGGTAGCAATCAGCCCCAGCATTTT.

CDR3 nucleotide sequence: TGTGCCAGCCCTCCCCCTCGGGGCTACACCTTC. This gives the protein CASPPPRGYTF. The gene calls are TRBV9 and TRBJ1-2; no firm D call. Trimming pared 7 bases from V and 8 bases from J, leaving 12 bases between. In germline, CDR1 is SGDLS, CDR2 YYNGEE. The CDR3 contains 11 residues. Combining the CDR3 with reference TRBV9 and TRBJ1-2 gives the whole variable domain DSGVTQTPKHLITATGQRVTLRCSPRSGDLSVYWYQQSLDQGLQFLIQYYNGEERAKGNILERFSAQQFPDLHSELNLSSLELGDSALYFCASPPPRGYTFGSGTRLTVV.

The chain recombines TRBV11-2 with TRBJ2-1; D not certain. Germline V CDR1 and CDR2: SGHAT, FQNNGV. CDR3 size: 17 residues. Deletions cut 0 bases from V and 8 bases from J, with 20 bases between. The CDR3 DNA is TGTGCCAGCAGCTTAGATCTCCTCGCGGCGGAGACTCATGAGCAGTTCTTC. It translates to CASSLDLLAAETHEQFF.

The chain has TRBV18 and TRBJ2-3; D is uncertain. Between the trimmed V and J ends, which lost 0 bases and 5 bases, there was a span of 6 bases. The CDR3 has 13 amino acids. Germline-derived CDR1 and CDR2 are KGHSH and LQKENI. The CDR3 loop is CASSPPIRDTQYF. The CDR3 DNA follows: TGTGCCAGCTCACCACCGATCAGAGATACGCAGTATTTT. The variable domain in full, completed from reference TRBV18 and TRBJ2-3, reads NAGVMQNPRHLVRRRGQEARLRCSPMKGHSHVYWYRQLPEEGLKFMVYLQKENIIDESGMPKERFSAEFPKEGPSILRIQQVVRGDSAAYFCASSPPIRDTQYFGPGTRLTVL.

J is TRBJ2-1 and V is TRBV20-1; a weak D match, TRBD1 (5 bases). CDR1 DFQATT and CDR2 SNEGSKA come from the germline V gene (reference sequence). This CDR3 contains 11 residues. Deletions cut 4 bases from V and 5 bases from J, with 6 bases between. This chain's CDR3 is CSAKDNNEQFF. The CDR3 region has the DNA TGCAGTGCTAAGGACAACAATGAGCAGTTCTTC.

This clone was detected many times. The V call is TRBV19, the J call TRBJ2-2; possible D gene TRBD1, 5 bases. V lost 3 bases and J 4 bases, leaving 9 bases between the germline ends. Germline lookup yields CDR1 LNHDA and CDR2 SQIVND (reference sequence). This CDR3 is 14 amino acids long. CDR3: CASSMAGITGELFF. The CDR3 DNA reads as TGTGCCAGTAGTATGGCAGGGATCACCGGGGAGCTGTTTTTT.

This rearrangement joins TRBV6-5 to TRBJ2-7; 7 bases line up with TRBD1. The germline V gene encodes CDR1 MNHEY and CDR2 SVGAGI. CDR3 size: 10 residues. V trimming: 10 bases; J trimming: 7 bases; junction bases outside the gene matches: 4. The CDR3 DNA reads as TGTGCCACCCTACAGGGGGAGCAGTACTTC. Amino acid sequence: CATLQGEQYF.

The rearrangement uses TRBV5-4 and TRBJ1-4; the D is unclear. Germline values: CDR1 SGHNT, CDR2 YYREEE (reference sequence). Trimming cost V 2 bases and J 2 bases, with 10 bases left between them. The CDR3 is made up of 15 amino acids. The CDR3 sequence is CASSFRAQTNEKLFF. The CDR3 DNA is TGTGCCAGCAGCTTTCGAGCACAGACTAATGAAAAACTGTTTTTT.

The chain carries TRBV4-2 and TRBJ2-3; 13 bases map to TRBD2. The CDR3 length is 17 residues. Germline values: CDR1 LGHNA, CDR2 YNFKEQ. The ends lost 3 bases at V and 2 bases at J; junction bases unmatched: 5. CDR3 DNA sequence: TGTGCCAGCAGCCATCCCGGACTAGCGGGAGTCACAGATACGCAGTATTTT. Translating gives CASSHPGLAGVTDTQYF.

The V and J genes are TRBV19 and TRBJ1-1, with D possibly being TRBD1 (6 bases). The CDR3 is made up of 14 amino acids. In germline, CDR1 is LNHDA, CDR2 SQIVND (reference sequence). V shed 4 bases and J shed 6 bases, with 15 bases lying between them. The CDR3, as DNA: TGTGCCAGTAGTAACAGGGTAAAAGGGGCTGAAGCTTTCTTT. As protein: CASSNRVKGAEAFF.

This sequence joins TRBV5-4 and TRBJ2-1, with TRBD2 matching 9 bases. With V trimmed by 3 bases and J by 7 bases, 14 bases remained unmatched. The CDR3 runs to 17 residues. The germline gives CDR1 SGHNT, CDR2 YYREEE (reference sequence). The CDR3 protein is CASSSQPGREGRNEQFF. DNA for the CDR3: TGTGCCAGCAGCTCCCAGCCCGGGCGGGAGGGCCGGAATGAGCAGTTCTTC.

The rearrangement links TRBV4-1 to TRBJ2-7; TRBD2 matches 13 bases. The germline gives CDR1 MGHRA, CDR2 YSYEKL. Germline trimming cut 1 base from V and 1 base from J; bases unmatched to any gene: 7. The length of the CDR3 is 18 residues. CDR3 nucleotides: TGCGCCAGCAGCCAAGGGGGAGGACTAGCGGGAGCTTCCTACGAGCAGTACTTC. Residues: CASSQGGGLAGASYEQYF.

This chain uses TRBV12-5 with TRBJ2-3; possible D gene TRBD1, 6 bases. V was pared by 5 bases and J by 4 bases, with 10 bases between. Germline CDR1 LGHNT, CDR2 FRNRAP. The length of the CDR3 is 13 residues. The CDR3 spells CASGGSGADTQYF. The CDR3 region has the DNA TGTGCTAGTGGTGGTTCAGGGGCAGATACGCAGTATTTT.

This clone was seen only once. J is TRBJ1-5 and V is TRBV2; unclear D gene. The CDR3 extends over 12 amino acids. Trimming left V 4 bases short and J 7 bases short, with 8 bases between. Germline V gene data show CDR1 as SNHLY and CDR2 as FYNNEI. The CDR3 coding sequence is TGTGCCAGCAGTGGGGCTTCGCAGCCCCAGCATTTT. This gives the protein CASSGASQPQHF. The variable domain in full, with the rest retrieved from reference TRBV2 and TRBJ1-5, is EPEVTQTPSHQVTQMGQEVILRCVPISNHLYFYWYRQILGQKVEFLVSFYNNEISEKSEIFDDQFSVERPDGSNFTLKIRSTKLEDSAMYFCASSGASQPQHFGDGTRLSIL.

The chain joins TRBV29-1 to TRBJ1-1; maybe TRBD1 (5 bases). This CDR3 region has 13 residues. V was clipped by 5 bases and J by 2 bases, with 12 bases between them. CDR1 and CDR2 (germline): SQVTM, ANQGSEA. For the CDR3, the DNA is TGCAGCGTTTTGACAGTCTTTAACACTGAAGCTTTCTTT. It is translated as CSVLTVFNTEAFF.

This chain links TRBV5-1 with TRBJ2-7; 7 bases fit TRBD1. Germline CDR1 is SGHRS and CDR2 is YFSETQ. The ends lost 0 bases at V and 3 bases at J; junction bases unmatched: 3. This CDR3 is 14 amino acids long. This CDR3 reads CASSLVSGGYEQYF. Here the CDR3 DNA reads TGCGCCAGCAGCTTGGTGTCAGGGGGCTACGAGCAGTACTTC.

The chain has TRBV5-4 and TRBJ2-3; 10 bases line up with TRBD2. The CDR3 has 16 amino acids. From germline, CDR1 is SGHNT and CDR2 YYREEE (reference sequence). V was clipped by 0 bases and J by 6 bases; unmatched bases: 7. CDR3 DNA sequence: TGTGCCAGCAGCTTGGGGCTAGCGGGAGCGCAGGATACGCAGTATTTT. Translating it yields CASSLGLAGAQDTQYF. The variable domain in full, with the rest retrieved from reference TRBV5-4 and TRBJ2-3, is ETGVTQSPTHLIKTRGQQVTLRCSSQSGHNTVSWYQQALGQGPQFIFQYYREEENGRGNFPPRFSGLQFPNYSSELNVNALELDDSALYLCASSLGLAGAQDTQYFGPGTRLTVL.

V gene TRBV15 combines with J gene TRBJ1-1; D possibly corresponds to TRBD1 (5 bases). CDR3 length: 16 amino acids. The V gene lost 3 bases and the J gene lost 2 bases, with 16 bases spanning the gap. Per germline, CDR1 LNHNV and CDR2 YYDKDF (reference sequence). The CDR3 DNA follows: TGTGCCACCAGCAGTTCTGGCAGGGCGGGAAACACTGAAGCTTTCTTT. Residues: CATSSSGRAGNTEAFF. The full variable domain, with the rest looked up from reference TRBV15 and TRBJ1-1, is DAMVIQNPRYQVTQFGKPVTLSCSQTLNHNVMYWYQQKSSQAPKLLFHYYDKDFNNEADTPDNFQSRRPNTSFCFLDIRSPGLGDTAMYLCATSSSGRAGNTEAFFGQGTRLTVV.

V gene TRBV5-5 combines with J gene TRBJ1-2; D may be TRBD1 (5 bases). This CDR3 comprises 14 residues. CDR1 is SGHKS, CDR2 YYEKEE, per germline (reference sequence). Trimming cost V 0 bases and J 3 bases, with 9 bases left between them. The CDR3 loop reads CASSLVDRDYGYTF. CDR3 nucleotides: TGTGCCAGCAGCTTGGTCGACAGAGACTATGGCTACACCTTC.

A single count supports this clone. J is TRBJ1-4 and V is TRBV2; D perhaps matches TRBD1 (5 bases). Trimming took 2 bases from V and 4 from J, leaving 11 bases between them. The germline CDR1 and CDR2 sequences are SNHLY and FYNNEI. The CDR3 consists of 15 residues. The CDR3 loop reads CASSESRVGNEKLFF. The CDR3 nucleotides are TGTGCCAGCAGTGAAAGCAGGGTGGGTAATGAAAAACTGTTTTTT.

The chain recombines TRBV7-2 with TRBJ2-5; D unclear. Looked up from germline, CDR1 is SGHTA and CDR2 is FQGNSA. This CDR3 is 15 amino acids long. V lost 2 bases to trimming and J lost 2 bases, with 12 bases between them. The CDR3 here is CASSLNRPGQETQYF. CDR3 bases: TGTGCCAGCAGCTTAAATCGTCCAGGACAAGAGACCCAGTACTTC. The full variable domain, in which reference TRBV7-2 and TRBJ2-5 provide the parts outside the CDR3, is GAGVSQSPSNKVTEKGKDVELRCDPISGHTALYWYRQSLGQGLEFLIYFQGNSAPDKSGLPSDRFSAERTGGSVSTLTIQRTQQEDSAVYLCASSLNRPGQETQYFGPGTRLLVL.